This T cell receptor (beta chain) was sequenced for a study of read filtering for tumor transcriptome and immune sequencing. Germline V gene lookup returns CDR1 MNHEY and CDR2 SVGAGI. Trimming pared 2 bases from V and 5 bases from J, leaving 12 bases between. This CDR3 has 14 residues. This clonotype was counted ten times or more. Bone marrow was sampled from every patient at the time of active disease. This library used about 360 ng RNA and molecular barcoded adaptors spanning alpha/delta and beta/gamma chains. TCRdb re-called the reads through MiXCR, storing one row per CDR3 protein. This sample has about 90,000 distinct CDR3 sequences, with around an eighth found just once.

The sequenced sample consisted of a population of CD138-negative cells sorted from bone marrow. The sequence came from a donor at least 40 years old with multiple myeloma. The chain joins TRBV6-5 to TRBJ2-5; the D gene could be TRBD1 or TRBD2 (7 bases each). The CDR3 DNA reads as TGTGCCAGCAGTTACGGCAGGGGGGGGGAGACCCAGTACTTC. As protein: CASSYGRGGETQYF.